The clone carrying this T cell receptor (beta chain) was picked up a small number of times. What it recognizes is unknown. V gave up 2 bases and J gave up 10 bases, with 8 bases separating them. The germline CDR1 and CDR2 sequences are GTSNPN and SVGIG (reference sequence). The CDR3 spans 11 residues. The data belong to a study of identical twins. TCRdb redid the calling of the 5' RACE reads with MiXCR, one entry per CDR3 protein. Of hundreds of thousands of distinct CDR3 sequences in the sample, 8.6% were seen once. Broader study findings: Abundant cord blood beta clonotypes carried fewer insertions; memory repertoires showed none.

This sample was shared with a second study, whose subject was yellow fever vaccine responses in identical twins. As reported in that work: Vaccine-induced T cell responses in twins were reportedly observed to appear partly convergent, partly personalized.

This clonotype originated in a woman aged 18-29 years in good health. J is TRBJ2-2 and V is TRBV30, with a tentative D call TRBD2 (5 bases). Specimen: PBMCs. For the CDR3, the DNA is TGTGCCTGGAGTTGGGGAGTGGAGCTGTTTTTT. Protein product: CAWSWGVELFF. Combining the CDR3 with reference TRBV30 and TRBJ2-2 gives the whole variable domain SQTIHQWPATLVQPVGSPLSLECTVEGTSNPNLYWYRQAAGRGLQLLFYSVGIGQISSEVPQNLSASRPQDRQFILSSKKLLLSDSGFYLCAWSWGVELFFGEGSRLTVL.